The source of this T cell receptor (beta chain) is a study of blood T cell repertoires in COVID-19. Across the study: Acute and convalescent COVID-19 specimens originated in the United States, Italy and Spain. From T cells, B-cell-depleted T cells, or PBMCs came the material, which was cDNA or gDNA.

In the authors' workflow: It was from reference gene primer amplification that nucleated cell counts were estimated. Using immunoSEQ multiplex PCR, the repertoire was profiled, and TCRdb retains in-frame clones only, with some absent. For V, J and clone size, that table is used; D and trimming come from the DNA. The sample has 35,000 to 50,000 clones; approximately 88% are singletons. The length of the CDR3 is 12 residues. Germline V gene data show CDR1 as SGDLS and CDR2 as YYNGEE. Trimming removed 4 bases at V and 7 bases at J, with 9 bases between. This clonotype was obtained from a woman in her thirties or forties with acute or convalescent COVID-19. The specimen sequenced was peripheral blood. The rearrangement uses TRBV9 and TRBJ1-3, with D possibly TRBD1 on 5 matching bases. Written as DNA, the CDR3 is TGTGCCAGCAGCCCTCGACAGAACACCATATATTTT. Translated: CASSPRQNTIYF.